A single sample gave rise to the 29 T cell receptor beta chains below, sequenced in a study of cytomegalovirus exposure and HLA in healthy donors. A multiplex PCR was run with 60 Vbeta primers and 13 Jbeta primers. Sequencing was performed with immunoSEQ multiplex PCR; in TCRdb, only in-frame clones are kept and a portion is missing. The sample holds approximately 110,000 clones, about three quarters seen once. What was sequenced was PBMCs. The origin of the receptors is a young woman in good health and CMV-seronegative.

The gene calls are TRBV7-3 and TRBJ2-3, with D possibly TRBD2 on 6 matching bases. Germline V gene lookup returns CDR1 SGHTA and CDR2 FQGTGA. Trimming pared 4 bases from V and 1 base from J, leaving 12 bases between. The CDR3 has 15 residues. CDR3: CASSSRDSRTDTQYF. The CDR3 nucleotides read TGTGCCAGCAGCTCACGGGACTCCCGCACAGATACGCAGTATTTT.

The chain uses TRBV4-1 and TRBJ1-2; D not certain. The CDR3 is made up of 14 amino acids. CDR1 MGHRA and CDR2 YSYEKL come from the germline V gene. Trimming shortened V by 1 base and J by 1 base, and 7 bases separated the two germline ends. The CDR3 nucleotides read TGCGCCAGCAGCCAAGGGGAGGGTAACTATGGCTACACCTTC. Its protein is CASSQGEGNYGYTF.

The chain couples TRBV12-5 to TRBJ2-7; 8 nucleotides align to TRBD1. V was pared by 2 bases and J by 2 bases, with 5 bases of the junction left unmatched. CDR1 LGHNT and CDR2 FRNRAP come from the germline V gene. The CDR3 consists of 15 residues. The CDR3 DNA is TGTGCTAGTGGTTTGAACAGGGGGGTCACCTACGAGCAGTACTTC. It specifies CASGLNRGVTYEQYF.

This clone showed up just once. The V call is TRBV5-4, the J call TRBJ2-7; 7 nucleotides agree with TRBD1. V shed 0 bases and J 5 bases; nucleotides not matched to a gene: 5. This CDR3 contains 14 residues. The germline V gene encodes CDR1 SGHNT and CDR2 YYREEE (reference sequence). The CDR3 protein is CASSLGQGSNEQYF. The CDR3, as DNA: TGTGCCAGCAGCTTGGGACAGGGTAGTAACGAGCAGTACTTC.

The genes are TRBV20-1 and TRBJ1-1; D is unresolved. Trimming stripped 6 bases from V and 0 bases from J, with 5 bases between. The CDR3 consists of 11 residues. From germline, CDR1 is DFQATT and CDR2 SNEGSKA (reference sequence). The CDR3 is CSARVNTEAFF. The CDR3 nucleotides are TGCAGTGCGAGGGTGAACACTGAAGCTTTCTTT.

With regard to this clone: Other DNA sequences in the sample encode the same CDR3. The V and J genes are TRBV27 and TRBJ2-7, with D perhaps matching TRBD2 (5 bases). With 2 bases removed from V and 3 bases from J, the gap between germline ends came to 8 bases. Per germline, CDR1 MNHEY and CDR2 SMNVEV (reference sequence). The CDR3 is 13 residues long. The CDR3, as DNA: TGTGCCAGCAGTTTAGGGAGAAGCTACGAGCAGTACTTC. It specifies CASSLGRSYEQYF.

The CDR3: CATSRDRGFQETQYF. In nucleotides, the CDR3 is TGTGCCACCAGCAGAGATCGGGGATTCCAGGAGACCCAGTACTTC. The genes are TRBV15 and TRBJ2-5; the D gene is possibly TRBD2 (5 bases). Between the trimmed V and J ends, which lost 0 bases and 5 bases, there was a span of 13 bases. Per germline, CDR1 LNHNV and CDR2 YYDKDF (reference sequence). The CDR3 spans 15 residues.

V usage is TRBV29-1 and J usage is TRBJ2-7; D is undetermined. CDR3 length: 13 amino acids. V lost 2 bases to trimming and J lost 0 bases, with 8 bases between them. CDR1 is SQVTM, CDR2 ANQGSEA, per germline. The CDR3 DNA reads as TGCAGCGTTGAAACTGACTCCTCCTACGAGCAGTACTTC. This translates into CSVETDSSYEQYF.

V gene TRBV7-8 combines with J gene TRBJ2-3, with 10 bases fitting TRBD2. J gave up 1 base and V 5 bases, and 9 bases lay outside the gene matches. The germline V gene encodes CDR1 SGHVS and CDR2 FQNEAQ. There are 17 residues in the CDR3. The CDR3 reads CASSPRTSGHRTDTQYF. For the CDR3, the DNA is TGTGCCAGCAGCCCTCGGACTAGCGGACACCGCACAGATACGCAGTATTTT. Using reference TRBV7-8 and TRBJ2-3 for the parts outside the CDR3, the full variable domain is GAGVSQSPRYKVAKRGQDVALRCDPISGHVSLFWYQQALGQGPEFLTYFQNEAQLDKSGLPSDRFFAERPEGSVSTLKIQRTQQEDSAVYLCASSPRTSGHRTDTQYFGPGTRLTVL.

The chain recombines TRBV4-1 with TRBJ1-1; TRBD1 agrees at 7 bases. Germline V lookup: CDR1 MGHRA, CDR2 YSYEKL. The CDR3 is 14 residues long. Unmatched junction bases numbered 2, after V lost 3 bases and J lost 1 base. The CDR3 loop is CASSQTGWNTEAFF. CDR3 nucleotides: TGCGCCAGCAGCCAGACAGGGTGGAACACTGAAGCTTTCTTT.

The chain combines TRBV30 with TRBJ1-1; D gene unclear. There are 14 residues in the CDR3. V was pared by 0 bases and J by 1 base, with 9 bases between. Germline V gene lookup returns CDR1 GTSNPN and CDR2 SVGIG (reference sequence). The CDR3 loop is CAWSVSPGNTEAFF. CDR3 coding DNA: TGTGCCTGGAGTGTAAGTCCGGGGAACACTGAAGCTTTCTTT.

The chain has TRBV29-1 and TRBJ1-1; TRBD1 matches 8 bases. In germline, CDR1 is SQVTM, CDR2 ANQGSEA. The V and J ends lost 5 bases and 5 bases, in that order; junction bases with no gene match: 13. The CDR3 consists of 15 residues. As DNA, the CDR3 is TGCAGCGTTCGGCCCCGACAGGGGCTCGCGACTGAAGCTTTCTTT. Translated: CSVRPRQGLATEAFF.

There are a few counts of this clone. The chain has TRBV5-8 and TRBJ2-3; 10 bases line up with TRBD2. Trimming at V came to 4 bases and at J to 1 base, leaving 3 bases not matched to a gene. Per the germline V gene, CDR1 is SGHTS and CDR2 is YDEGEE. The CDR3 loop spans 15 amino acids. CDR3 sequence: CASSPGLAGTDTQYF. The CDR3, as DNA: TGTGCCAGCAGCCCAGGACTAGCGGGCACAGATACGCAGTATTTT.

A few counts support this clone. V gene TRBV5-1 combines with J gene TRBJ2-1, with 10 bases fitting TRBD2. The CDR3 contains 14 residues. Germline assignment: CDR1 SGHRS and CDR2 YFSETQ. J lost 8 bases, V lost 5 bases, and 7 bases had no gene match. The chain's CDR3 is CASRRLAGVDEQFF. Here the CDR3 DNA reads TGCGCCAGCAGGAGGCTAGCGGGAGTTGATGAGCAGTTCTTC. Variable domain in full (rest from reference TRBV5-1 and TRBJ2-1): KAGVTQTPRYLIKTRGQQVTLSCSPISGHRSVSWYQQTPGQGLQFLFEYFSETQRNKGNFPGRFSGRQFSNSRSEMNVSTLELGDSALYLCASRRLAGVDEQFFGPGTRLTVL.

The V gene is TRBV7-3, the J gene TRBJ2-3; TRBD2 agrees at 9 bases. The trim removed 5 bases at V and 0 bases at J, leaving 6 bases unmatched. CDR3 length: 16 amino acids. The germline gives CDR1 SGHTA, CDR2 FQGTGA. In nucleotides, the CDR3 is TGTGCCAGCAGCCCACGGGGACTAGCCAGCACAGATACGCAGTATTTT. The encoded protein is CASSPRGLASTDTQYF.

This rearrangement joins TRBV7-6 to TRBJ2-5, with 9 bases lining up with TRBD1. The CDR3 runs 17 residues. Germline CDR1 reads SGHVS; CDR2 reads FNYEAQ. After removal of 4 bases from V and 4 bases from J, the junction contained 13 bases not matched to a gene. The DNA of the CDR3 is TGTGCCAGCAGCTCCCTAGCCGGGACAGGGTTAGGAGAGACCCAGTACTTC. Translation gives CASSSLAGTGLGETQYF.

The chain carries TRBV11-2 and TRBJ2-3; 11 bases fit TRBD2. V lost 3 bases and J lost 6; bases outside the gene matches: 11. CDR1 is SGHAT and CDR2 is FQNNGV in the germline V gene. The CDR3 totals 17 residues. The CDR3 coding sequence is TGTGCCAGCAGCTTTACGAATAGCGGGAGGGCCGCGGATACGCAGTATTTT. Protein product: CASSFTNSGRAADTQYF.

The V and J genes are TRBV5-1 and TRBJ2-5; 9 bases map to TRBD2. CDR1 is SGHRS, CDR2 YFSETQ, per germline. The trim removed 1 base at V and 4 bases at J, leaving 8 bases unmatched. CDR3 length equals 16 residues. The chain's CDR3 is CASSLISGGSIETQYF. The CDR3 DNA reads TGCGCCAGCAGCTTGATCAGCGGGGGGAGCATAGAGACCCAGTACTTC.

This clone appeared a few times. The chain couples TRBV29-1 to TRBJ2-5; a weak D match, TRBD2 (5 bases). The CDR3 spans 16 residues. The germline gives CDR1 SQVTM, CDR2 ANQGSEA. V was clipped by 4 bases and J by 2 bases, with 20 bases between them. The DNA for the CDR3 is TGCAGCGTTGGCGGGCTTCAGCAGCGAGTTCAAGAGACCCAGTACTTC. Its translation: CSVGGLQQRVQETQYF.

The chain links TRBV5-1 to TRBJ2-3, with 15 bases fitting TRBD2. Germline CDR1 and CDR2: SGHRS and YFSETQ. Trimming took 0 bases from V and 6 from J; bases not matched to a gene: 5. This CDR3 comprises 17 residues. CDR3 DNA sequence: TGCGCCAGCAGCTTGGGAGGGACTAGCGGGGGGAAGGATACGCAGTATTTT. Its translation: CASSLGGTSGGKDTQYF.

This clone was found once. The rearrangement joins TRBV27 to TRBJ1-5; D is unclear. Germline V gene data show CDR1 as MNHEY and CDR2 as SMNVEV (reference sequence). The CDR3 extends over 15 amino acids. With 2 bases removed from V and 0 bases from J, the gap between germline ends came to 8 bases. The CDR3 DNA reads TGTGCCAGCAGTTTAACCCAGTATAGCAATCAGCCCCAGCATTTT. Amino acids: CASSLTQYSNQPQHF.

V is TRBV14 and J is TRBJ1-2; 8 bases map to TRBD1. The CDR3 has 15 amino acids. The V gene end was trimmed by 4 bases and the J gene end by 4 bases; junction bases not matched to a gene: 8. Germline V gene lookup returns CDR1 SGHDN and CDR2 FVKESK. The CDR3 protein is CASSPPGQAAYGYTF. In nucleotides, the CDR3 is TGTGCCAGCAGCCCTCCGGGACAGGCCGCCTATGGCTACACCTTC. The variable domain in full, completed from reference TRBV14 and TRBJ1-2, reads EAGVTQFPSHSVIEKGQTVTLRCDPISGHDNLYWYRRVMGKEIKFLLHFVKESKQDESGMPNNRFLAERTGGTYSTLKVQPAELEDSGVYFCASSPPGQAAYGYTFGSGTRLTVV.

This chain joins TRBV14 and TRBJ2-2, with TRBD2 matching over 11 bases. This CDR3 spans 17 amino acids. Trimming removed 1 base from V and 3 bases from J; junction bases left unmatched: 4. CDR1 and CDR2 from the germline V gene are SGHDN and FVKESK. DNA of the CDR3: TGTGCCAGCAGCCAAGTTAGCGGGAGGGCCTACACCGGGGAGCTGTTTTTT. This translates into CASSQVSGRAYTGELFF.

The chain recombines TRBV5-1 with TRBJ1-1, with TRBD1 matching over 10 bases. Germline values: CDR1 SGHRS, CDR2 YFSETQ. J gave up 5 bases and V 3 bases, and 13 bases lay outside the gene matches. The CDR3 is 17 residues long. For the CDR3, the DNA is TGCGCCAGCAGCTCCGGGGACAGGGGAATCGTAAGGACTGAAGCTTTCTTT. Protein: CASSSGDRGIVRTEAFF.

This clone was picked up one time. The J gene is TRBJ1-1, the V gene TRBV6-5, with D possibly TRBD1 on 6 matching bases. Between the trimmed V and J ends, which lost 0 bases and 1 base, there was a span of 9 bases. Germline assignment: CDR1 MNHEY and CDR2 SVGAGI. The CDR3 extends over 15 amino acids. The CDR3 here is CASSYSNRANTEAFF. The CDR3 DNA reads as TGTGCCAGCAGTTACTCGAACAGGGCGAACACTGAAGCTTTCTTT.

Points on this clone: This specimen includes other DNA sequences encoding the same CDR3. This chain connects TRBV10-3 to TRBJ2-7, with D possibly being TRBD1 (5 bases). The V and J ends lost 4 bases and 4 bases respectively, with 11 bases between them. Germline loops: CDR1 ENHRY, CDR2 SYGVKD. There are 13 residues in the CDR3. The CDR3 protein is CAISGAGSYEQYF. CDR3 DNA: TGTGCCATCAGTGGTGCAGGGTCATACGAGCAGTACTTC.

The chain employs TRBV10-3 and TRBJ2-7, with unresolved D. Trimming stripped 8 bases from V and 2 bases from J, with 7 bases between. The length of the CDR3 is 11 residues. Germline CDR1 ENHRY, CDR2 SYGVKD. DNA of the CDR3: TGTGCCATCGCTACCCCCTACGAGCAGTACTTC. This sequence encodes CAIATPYEQYF.

This clone was observed once. The chain combines TRBV2 with TRBJ2-5, with D possibly matching TRBD1 (6 bases). Trimming took 7 bases from V and 5 from J, leaving 14 bases between them. CDR3 size: 13 residues. Looked up from germline, CDR1 is SNHLY and CDR2 is FYNNEI. The CDR3 region is CASTTGHWETQYF. CDR3 DNA: TGTGCCAGCACTACGGGACACTGGGAGACCCAGTACTTC.

V and J are TRBV19 and TRBJ1-2, with TRBD1 identical over 7 bases. The ends lost 5 bases at V and 0 bases at J; junction bases unmatched: 6. Germline CDR1 reads LNHDA; CDR2 reads SQIVND (reference sequence). This CDR3 comprises 15 residues. CDR3 region: CASSLDREANYGYTF. The CDR3 bases are TGTGCCAGTAGTCTCGACAGGGAAGCTAACTATGGCTACACCTTC.